This entry lists 16 T cell receptor beta chains sequenced from one sample in a study of blood T cell repertoires in COVID-19. The data were produced by immunoSEQ multiplex PCR, yet TCRdb's version contains in-frame clones alone and is incomplete. Of 300,000 to 450,000 clones in the sample, about 89% were seen once. Sequenced input: PBMCs or T cells enriched from blood (not recorded which). These receptors all stem from a man aged 25-45 years who had recovered from COVID-19.

As to this clone: The sample contains more than one DNA sequence encoding this CDR3. This sequence joins TRBV27 and TRBJ1-1, with 7 bases fitting TRBD1. V lost 3 bases to trimming and J lost 5 bases; unmatched junction nucleotides: 3. CDR1 is MNHEY, CDR2 SMNVEV, per germline (reference sequence). The CDR3 runs to 13 residues. The CDR3 DNA sequence: TGTGCCAGCAGTTTGTACAGGGGAACTGAAGCTTTCTTT. Encoded protein: CASSLYRGTEAFF.

J is TRBJ2-2 and V is TRBV2, with a possible D match to TRBD2 (6 bases). V was pared by 7 bases and J by 2 bases, with 14 bases between. This CDR3 has 15 residues. The germline V gene has CDR1 SNHLY and CDR2 FYNNEI. The chain's CDR3 is CASTADGGNTGELFF. The DNA of the CDR3 is TGTGCCAGCACGGCGGACGGGGGAAACACCGGGGAGCTGTTTTTT.

CDR3 amino acids: CAIGSGGVSNQPQHF. DNA for the CDR3: TGTGCCATTGGGAGCGGGGGGGTTAGCAATCAGCCCCAGCATTTT. The chain recombines TRBV10-3 with TRBJ1-5; tentatively, D is TRBD1 (5 bases). V was cut by 9 bases and J by 0 bases, with 15 bases left in between. The CDR3 has 15 residues. Per the germline V gene, CDR1 is ENHRY and CDR2 is SYGVKD.

V usage is TRBV15 and J usage is TRBJ2-3; possibly TRBD2 for D (5 bases). V shed 3 bases and J shed 6 bases, with 10 bases lying between them. CDR1 and CDR2 from the germline V gene are LNHNV and YYDKDF (reference sequence). The CDR3 loop spans 13 amino acids. The CDR3 nucleotides are TGTGCCACCAGCAGCGGGGAGAGGGATACGCAGTATTTT. The encoded protein is CATSSGERDTQYF.

The rearrangement joins TRBV5-4 to TRBJ1-2, with 7 bases matching TRBD1. The CDR3 is 15 residues long. From germline, CDR1 is SGHNT and CDR2 YYREEE (reference sequence). Trimming took 3 bases from V and 2 from J; bases not matched to a gene: 7. The CDR3 protein is CASSSGQTPNYGYTF. For the CDR3, the DNA is TGTGCCAGCAGCTCGGGACAGACCCCCAACTATGGCTACACCTTC.

The chain recombines TRBV19 with TRBJ1-5, with D possibly TRBD1 on 5 matching bases. CDR1 is LNHDA and CDR2 is SQIVND in the germline V gene (reference sequence). The CDR3 loop spans 15 amino acids. Between the trimmed V and J ends, which lost 5 bases and 1 base, there was a span of 12 bases. As DNA, the CDR3 is TGTGCCAGTAGTTTCCGGGGGGGAAGCAATCAGCCCCAGCATTTT. Translation gives CASSFRGGSNQPQHF.

The CDR3 loop reads CASSLAGTNAPGELFF. Written as DNA, the CDR3 is TGTGCCAGCAGCTTGGCCGGGACAAACGCCCCCGGGGAGCTGTTTTTT. The chain has TRBV5-8 and TRBJ2-2; D might be TRBD1 (6 bases). CDR3 length: 16 residues. Trimming removed 0 bases from V and 6 bases from J, with 15 bases in between. From germline, CDR1 is SGHTS and CDR2 YDEGEE.

V gene TRBV7-9 combines with J gene TRBJ1-6; no reliable D call. The CDR3 runs 14 residues. Trimming pared 2 bases from V and 7 bases from J, leaving 9 bases between. Germline V gene lookup returns CDR1 SEHNR and CDR2 FQNEAQ (reference sequence). In nucleotides, the CDR3 is TGTGCCAGCAGCTTAAGCCTAAACAATTCACCCCTCCACTTT. This translates into CASSLSLNNSPLHF.

This chain uses TRBV5-6 with TRBJ2-1, with TRBD1 identical over 7 bases. The germline V gene encodes CDR1 SGHDT and CDR2 YYEEEE. Trimming at V came to 0 bases and at J to 2 bases, leaving 2 bases not matched to a gene. This CDR3 region has 15 residues. CDR3: CASSLAGTAYNEQFF. The CDR3 region has the DNA TGTGCCAGCAGCTTGGCGGGGACAGCCTACAATGAGCAGTTCTTC.

This chain links TRBV7-9 with TRBJ2-4, with TRBD1 identical over 9 bases. The CDR3 sequence is 17 residues long. Germline V gives CDR1 SEHNR, CDR2 FQNEAQ (reference sequence). The ends lost 3 bases at V and 2 bases at J; junction bases unmatched: 8. CDR3 in amino acids: CASSFPGQGVSKNIQYF. In DNA, the CDR3 is TGTGCCAGCAGCTTTCCGGGACAGGGAGTGTCCAAAAACATTCAGTACTTC. The whole variable domain, remainder taken from reference TRBV7-9 and TRBJ2-4, is DTGVSQNPRHKITKRGQNVTFRCDPISEHNRLYWYRQTLGQGPEFLTYFQNEAQLEKSRLLSDRFSAERPKGSFSTLEIQRTEQGDSAMYLCASSFPGQGVSKNIQYFGAGTRLSVL.

This sequence joins TRBV15 and TRBJ2-5; possible D gene TRBD1, 6 bases. The V gene's germline CDR1 is LNHNV and CDR2 YYDKDF (reference sequence). Trimming removed 5 bases from V and 14 bases from J, with 18 bases in between. This CDR3 contains 12 residues. CDR3: CATSDSRNRAYF. CDR3 DNA sequence: TGTGCCACCAGCGATTCTCGAAACAGGGCCTACTTC.

The J gene is TRBJ1-5, the V gene TRBV5-6; D gene uncertain. CDR1 and CDR2 from the germline V gene are SGHDT and YYEEEE. The V gene lost 0 bases and the J gene lost 6 bases, with 13 bases spanning the gap. This CDR3 comprises 15 residues. For the CDR3, the DNA is TGTGCCAGCAGCTTGGCCGAGGGTTCCAGTCAGCCCCAGCATTTT. This gives the protein CASSLAEGSSQPQHF.

The chain carries TRBV7-2 and TRBJ2-1; D remains ambiguous. The V gene lost 5 bases and the J gene lost 0 bases, with 17 bases spanning the gap. Looked up from germline, CDR1 is SGHTA and CDR2 is FQGNSA. CDR3 length equals 17 residues. The CDR3 is CASSPNYEPSSYNEQFF. CDR3 nucleotides: TGTGCCAGCAGCCCTAACTATGAGCCGAGCTCCTACAATGAGCAGTTCTTC.

The V call is TRBV3-1 (or the pseudogene TRBV3-2), the J call TRBJ2-5, with TRBD1 matching over 7 bases. Germline lookup yields CDR1 LGHDT and CDR2 YNNKEL (reference sequence). V lost 4 bases and J lost 2; bases outside the gene matches: 4. CDR3 length: 14 residues. The CDR3 bases are TGTGCCAGCAGCCGGACAGGATTTCAAGAGACCCAGTACTTC. Its protein product is CASSRTGFQETQYF.

This sequence joins TRBV27 and TRBJ1-5; D uncertain. CDR3 length equals 16 residues. Germline V gives CDR1 MNHEY, CDR2 SMNVEV (reference sequence). Between the trimmed V and J ends, which lost 0 bases and 0 bases, there was a span of 9 bases. CDR3: CASSLSIVYSNQPQHF. The CDR3 DNA is TGTGCCAGCAGTTTATCGATAGTTTATAGCAATCAGCCCCAGCATTTT.

The chain combines TRBV25-1 with TRBJ2-6, with a tentative D call TRBD1 (6 bases). This CDR3 is built from 15 residues. CDR1 and CDR2 (germline): MGHDK, SYGVNS. V was clipped by 1 base and J by 8 bases, with 12 bases between them. CDR3 amino acids: CASSESGQPSNVLTF. As DNA, the CDR3 is TGTGCCAGCAGTGAATCCGGACAGCCCTCCAACGTCCTGACTTTC.